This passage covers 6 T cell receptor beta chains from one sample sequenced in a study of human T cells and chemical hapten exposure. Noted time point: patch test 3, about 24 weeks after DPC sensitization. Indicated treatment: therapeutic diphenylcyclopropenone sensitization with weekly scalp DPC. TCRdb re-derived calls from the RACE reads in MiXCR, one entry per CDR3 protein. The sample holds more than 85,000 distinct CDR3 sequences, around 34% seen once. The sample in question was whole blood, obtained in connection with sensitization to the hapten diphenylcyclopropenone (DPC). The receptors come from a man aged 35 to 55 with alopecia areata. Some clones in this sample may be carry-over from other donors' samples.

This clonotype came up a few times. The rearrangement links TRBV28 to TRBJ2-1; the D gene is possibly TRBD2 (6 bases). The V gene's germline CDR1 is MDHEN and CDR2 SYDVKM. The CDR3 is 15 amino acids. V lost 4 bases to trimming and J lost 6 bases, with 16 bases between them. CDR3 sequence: CASSSPTSFGNEQFF. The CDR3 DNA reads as TGTGCCAGCAGTTCTCCGACTAGTTTTGGCAATGAGCAGTTCTTC. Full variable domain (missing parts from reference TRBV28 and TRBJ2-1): DVKVTQSSRYLVKRTGEKVFLECVQDMDHENMFWYRQDPGLGLRLIYFSYDVKMKEKGDIPEGYSVSREKKERFSLILESASTNQTSMYLCASSSPTSFGNEQFFGPGTRLTVL.

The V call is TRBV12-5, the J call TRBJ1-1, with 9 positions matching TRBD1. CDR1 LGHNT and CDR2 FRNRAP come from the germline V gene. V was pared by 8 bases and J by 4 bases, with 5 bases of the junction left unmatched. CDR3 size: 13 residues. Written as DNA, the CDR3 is TGTGCTAGTAACAGGGGGCTGGGCACTGAAGCTTTCTTT. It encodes CASNRGLGTEAFF.

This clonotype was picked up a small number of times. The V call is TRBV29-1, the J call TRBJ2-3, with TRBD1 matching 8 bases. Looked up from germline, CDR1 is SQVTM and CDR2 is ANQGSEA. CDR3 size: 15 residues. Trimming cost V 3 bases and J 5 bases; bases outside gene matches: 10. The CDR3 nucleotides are TGCAGCGTTGATAAGGGCAGGGGGCATGGAGATACGCAGTATTTT. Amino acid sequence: CSVDKGRGHGDTQYF.

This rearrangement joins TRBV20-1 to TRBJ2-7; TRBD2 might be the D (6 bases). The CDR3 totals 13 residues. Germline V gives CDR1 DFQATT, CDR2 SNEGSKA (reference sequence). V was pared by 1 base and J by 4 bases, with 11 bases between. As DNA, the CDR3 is TGCAGTGCTAGAGTGGCCGGGACTTACGAGCAGTACGTC. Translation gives CSARVAGTYEQYV.

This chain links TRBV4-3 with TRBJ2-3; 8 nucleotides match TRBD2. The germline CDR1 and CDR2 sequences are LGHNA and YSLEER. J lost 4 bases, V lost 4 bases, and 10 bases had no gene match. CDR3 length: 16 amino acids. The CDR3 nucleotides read TGCGCCAGCAGCCCAAGGGCGCGGGAGGTAGCAGATACGCAGTATTTT. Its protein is CASSPRAREVADTQYF.

The CDR3 region has the DNA TGTGCCAGCAGTTTGGTACTAGCGGGAGCCACAGATACGCAGTATTTT. Residues: CASSLVLAGATDTQYF. V usage is TRBV28 and J usage is TRBJ2-3; TRBD2 matches at 11 bases. Germline assignment: CDR1 MDHEN and CDR2 SYDVKM. CDR3 length equals 16 residues. V shed 3 bases and J 2 bases; nucleotides not matched to a gene: 4.